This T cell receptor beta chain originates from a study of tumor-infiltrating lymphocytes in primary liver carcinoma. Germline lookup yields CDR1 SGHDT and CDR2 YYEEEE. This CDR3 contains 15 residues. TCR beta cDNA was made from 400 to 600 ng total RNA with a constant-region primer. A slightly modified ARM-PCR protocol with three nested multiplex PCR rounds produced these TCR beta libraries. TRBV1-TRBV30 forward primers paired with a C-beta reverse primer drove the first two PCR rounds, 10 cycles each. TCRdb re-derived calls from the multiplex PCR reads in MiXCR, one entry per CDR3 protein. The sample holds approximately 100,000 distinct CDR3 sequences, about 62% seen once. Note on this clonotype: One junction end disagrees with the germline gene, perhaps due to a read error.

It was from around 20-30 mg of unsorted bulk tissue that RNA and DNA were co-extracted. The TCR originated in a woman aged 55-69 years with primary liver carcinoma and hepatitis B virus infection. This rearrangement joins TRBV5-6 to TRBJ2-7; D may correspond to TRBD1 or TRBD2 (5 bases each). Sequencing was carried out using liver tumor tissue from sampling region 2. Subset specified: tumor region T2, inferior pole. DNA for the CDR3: TGTGCCAGCAGCGTAACGGGACGCCTCGACTACGATCAGTACTTC. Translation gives CASSVTGRLDYDQYF.